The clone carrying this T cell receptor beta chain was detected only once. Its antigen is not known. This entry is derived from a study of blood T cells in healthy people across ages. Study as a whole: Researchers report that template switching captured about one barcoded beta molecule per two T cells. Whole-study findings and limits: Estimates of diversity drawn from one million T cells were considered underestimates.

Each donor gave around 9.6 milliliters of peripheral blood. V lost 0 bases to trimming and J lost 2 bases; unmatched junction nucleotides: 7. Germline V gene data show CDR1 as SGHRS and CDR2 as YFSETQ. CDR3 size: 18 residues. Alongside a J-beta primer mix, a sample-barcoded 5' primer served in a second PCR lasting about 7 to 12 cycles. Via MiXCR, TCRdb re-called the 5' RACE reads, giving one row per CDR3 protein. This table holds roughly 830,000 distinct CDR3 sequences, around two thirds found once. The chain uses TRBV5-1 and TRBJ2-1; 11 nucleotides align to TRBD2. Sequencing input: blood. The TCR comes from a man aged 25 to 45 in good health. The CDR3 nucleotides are TGCGCCAGCAGCTTGGTAGTAGCGGGGGGGCTCGCCTACAATGAGCAGTTCTTC. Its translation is CASSLVVAGGLAYNEQFF.